This TCR beta chain was identified in a study of blood T cells in healthy people across ages. Points from the study as a whole: Reliance upon unsorted PBMCs precluded definitive naive versus antigen-experienced comparison.

V gave up 6 bases and J gave up 7 bases; unmatched junction bases: 8. The CDR3 has 15 residues. This clonotype has just a few counts. Its specificity is unknown. Alongside a J-beta primer mix, a sample-barcoded 5' primer served in a second PCR lasting about 7 to 12 cycles. Using its own MiXCR run on the 5' RACE reads, TCRdb lists one record per CDR3 protein. The data show more than 1,400,000 distinct CDR3 sequences, roughly 40% seen once. Sequences were obtained from blood. The J gene is TRBJ2-4, the V gene TRBV12-3 or TRBV12-4, with 11 bases matching TRBD2. The sequence came from a woman younger than 30 in good health. CDR3: CASSPASGGPNIQYF. CDR3 coding DNA: TGTGCCAGCAGCCCCGCTAGCGGGGGGCCCAACATTCAGTACTTC.